These 21 T cell receptor beta chains were sequenced from one sample in a study of T cells in Graves' hyperthyroidism and ophthalmopathy. What was amplified from RNA transcripts were TCR beta CDR3 regions. The HTBI primer set served for first-round RT-PCR of the TCR CDR3. TCRdb re-derived calls from the multiplex PCR reads in MiXCR, one entry per CDR3 protein. The table includes hundreds of thousands of distinct CDR3 sequences, over 11% detected once. Sequencing input: blood. These receptor sequences come from a woman in her twenties or thirties with Graves' hyperthyroidism.

This chain connects TRBV20-1 to TRBJ2-3; possible D gene TRBD2, 6 bases. The CDR3 contains 14 residues. V lost 5 bases and J lost 1, with 13 bases in between. Looked up from germline, CDR1 is DFQATT and CDR2 is SNEGSKA (reference sequence). CDR3 bases: TGCAGTGCTCCGGCCGTAGCGGGCACAGATACGCAGTATTTT. Amino acid sequence: CSAPAVAGTDTQYF.

This clonotype was seen at least ten times. V is TRBV7-8 and J is TRBJ2-5, with 9 positions matching TRBD2. The CDR3 loop spans 16 amino acids. In germline, CDR1 is SGHVS, CDR2 FQNEAQ. J was trimmed by 4 bases and V by 0 bases; bases with no gene match: 6. The CDR3 bases are TGTGCCAGCAGCTTAGCTAGCGGGAGTGTTGGAGAGACCCAGTACTTC. This sequence encodes CASSLASGSVGETQYF. Looking up the rest from reference TRBV7-8 and TRBJ2-5 gives the full variable domain: GAGVSQSPRYKVAKRGQDVALRCDPISGHVSLFWYQQALGQGPEFLTYFQNEAQLDKSGLPSDRFFAERPEGSVSTLKIQRTQQEDSAVYLCASSLASGSVGETQYFGPGTRLLVL.

This clonotype turned up a few times. The genes are TRBV6-6 and TRBJ2-7, with 7 positions matching TRBD2. In germline, CDR1 is MNHNY, CDR2 SVGAGI (reference sequence). Losses at the gene ends were 2 bases for V and 4 bases for J; bases not matched to a gene: 5. The CDR3 totals 14 residues. In DNA form, the CDR3 reads TGTGCCAGCAGTTACGGGAGGGATTCTTACGAGCAGTACTTC. As protein: CASSYGRDSYEQYF.

V usage is TRBV30 and J usage is TRBJ2-2; tentative D call: TRBD2 (6 bases). Looked up from germline, CDR1 is GTSNPN and CDR2 is SVGIG (reference sequence). V shed 0 bases and J shed 6 bases, with 8 bases lying between them. This CDR3 comprises 13 residues. The CDR3: CAWSVREAGELFF. The CDR3 nucleotides are TGTGCCTGGAGTGTTAGGGAGGCCGGGGAGCTGTTTTTT. Drawing the rest from reference TRBV30 and TRBJ2-2, the complete variable domain is SQTIHQWPATLVQPVGSPLSLECTVEGTSNPNLYWYRQAAGRGLQLLFYSVGIGQISSEVPQNLSASRPQDRQFILSSKKLLLSDSGFYLCAWSVREAGELFFGEGSRLTVL.

Ten or more counts support this clonotype. The CDR3 sequence: CASSLDLGQGWEQYF. CDR3 sequence (DNA): TGTGCCAGCAGCTTAGATTTGGGACAGGGATGGGAGCAGTACTTC. The V gene is TRBV7-2, the J gene TRBJ2-7; 9 bases are a match to TRBD1. The CDR3 is made up of 15 amino acids. V shed 1 base, J shed 7 bases, and the junction held 8 bases outside the gene matches. CDR1 SGHTA and CDR2 FQGNSA come from the germline V gene. Full variable domain (rest looked up from reference TRBV7-2 and TRBJ2-7): GAGVSQSPSNKVTEKGKDVELRCDPISGHTALYWYRQSLGQGLEFLIYFQGNSAPDKSGLPSDRFSAERTGGSVSTLTIQRTQQEDSAVYLCASSLDLGQGWEQYFGPGTRLTVT.

This clonotype was seen at least ten times. The V and J genes are TRBV19 and TRBJ1-2; D is unclear. Deletions cut 1 base from V and 3 bases from J, with 15 bases between. This CDR3 spans 16 amino acids. The germline gives CDR1 LNHDA, CDR2 SQIVND (reference sequence). The CDR3 sequence: CASSIAGGPSDYGYTF. CDR3 coding DNA: TGTGCCAGTAGTATAGCCGGAGGGCCCTCTGACTATGGCTACACCTTC.

The rearrangement joins TRBV3-1 to TRBJ1-4; no definite D call. CDR1 LGHDT and CDR2 YNNKEL come from the germline V gene (reference sequence). V was cut by 4 bases and J by 7 bases, with 7 bases left in between. The CDR3 contains 12 residues. CDR3 in amino acids: CASSRSGEKLFF. The DNA for the CDR3 is TGTGCCAGCAGCCGAAGTGGTGAAAAACTGTTTTTT.

This clonotype has a count of ten or more. This rearrangement joins TRBV6-2 or TRBV6-3 to TRBJ1-4; D may be TRBD1 (6 bases). Germline assignment: CDR1 MNHEY and CDR2 SVGEGT. The V end lost 2 bases, the J end lost 0 bases, and 7 bases lay between the germline ends. The CDR3 has 15 residues. The CDR3 reads CASSYRTATNEKLFF. The CDR3, as DNA: TGTGCCAGCAGTTACAGGACAGCAACTAATGAAAAACTGTTTTTT.

A word on this clonotype: One junction end does not reproduce the germline sequence, and a read error may be involved. The chain recombines TRBV11-2 with TRBJ2-4; D perhaps matches TRBD2 (6 bases). This CDR3 spans 13 amino acids. Germline CDR1 reads SGHAT; CDR2 reads FQNNGV. CDR3 amino acids: CASSSLAKNVQYF. CDR3 in DNA: TGTGCCAGCAGCTCACTAGCCAAAAACGTTCAGTACTTC.

This clonotype was recorded at least ten times. The V call is TRBV12-3 or TRBV12-4, the J call TRBJ2-5, with TRBD2 matching over 9 bases. Trimming at V came to 10 bases and at J to 5 bases, leaving 5 bases not matched to a gene. This CDR3 is 12 amino acids long. The CDR3 loop reads CATGTSRETQYF. CDR3 coding DNA: TGTGCCACAGGGACTAGCCGGGAGACCCAGTACTTC.

This clonotype was seen at least ten times. The chain links TRBV7-2 to TRBJ2-1, with TRBD2 identical over 9 bases. The germline V gene encodes CDR1 SGHTA and CDR2 FQGNSA. The CDR3 consists of 16 residues. J lost 8 bases, V lost 5 bases, and 13 bases had no gene match. The CDR3 spells CASSQASGRNWHEQFF. The CDR3 bases are TGTGCCAGCAGCCAGGCCAGCGGGAGGAATTGGCATGAGCAGTTCTTC. The full variable domain, rest sourced from reference TRBV7-2 and TRBJ2-1, is GAGVSQSPSNKVTEKGKDVELRCDPISGHTALYWYRQSLGQGLEFLIYFQGNSAPDKSGLPSDRFSAERTGGSVSTLTIQRTQQEDSAVYLCASSQASGRNWHEQFFGPGTRLTVL.

This clonotype was counted ten times or more. The chain is built from TRBV28 and TRBJ1-5, with 8 positions matching TRBD1. CDR3 length: 15 residues. V shed 6 bases, J shed 0 bases, and the junction held 4 bases outside the gene matches. CDR1 and CDR2 (germline): MDHEN, SYDVKM. The CDR3 protein is CASRGTGDSNQPQHF. The DNA for the CDR3 is TGTGCCAGCAGGGGGACAGGAGATAGCAATCAGCCCCAGCATTTT. The full variable domain, its missing parts supplied by reference TRBV28 and TRBJ1-5, is DVKVTQSSRYLVKRTGEKVFLECVQDMDHENMFWYRQDPGLGLRLIYFSYDVKMKEKGDIPEGYSVSREKKERFSLILESASTNQTSMYLCASRGTGDSNQPQHFGDGTRLSIL.

This clonotype was seen ten or more times. The gene calls are TRBV12-3 or TRBV12-4 and TRBJ2-4; D is uncertain. This CDR3 has 17 amino acids. Between the trimmed V and J ends, which lost 5 bases and 7 bases, there was a span of 24 bases. The CDR3 DNA follows: TGTGCCAGCAGTCCCATGACATCTGCAGGTGCAAGGAACATTCAGTACTTC. Protein product: CASSPMTSAGARNIQYF.

This clonotype was detected many times. V and J are TRBV12-3 or TRBV12-4 and TRBJ2-7; D ambiguous. V was pared by 1 base and J by 4 bases, with 8 bases between. The CDR3 extends over 13 amino acids. CDR3 DNA: TGTGCCAGCAGTTTAGGCTTGGGTTACGAGCAGTACTTC. It yields the protein CASSLGLGYEQYF.

This chain uses TRBV6-2 or TRBV6-3 with TRBJ2-1, with a tentative D call TRBD2 (7 bases). The V end lost 2 bases, the J end lost 0 bases, and 20 bases lay between the germline ends. CDR1 is MNHEY, CDR2 SVGEGT, per germline. The CDR3 length is 19 residues. The CDR3 region is CASSYGTIRGGSSYNEQFF. In DNA, the CDR3 is TGTGCCAGCAGTTACGGGACTATACGAGGGGGTAGCTCCTACAATGAGCAGTTCTTC.

This clonotype occurred many times. This chain joins TRBV27 and TRBJ2-1; 9 positions agree with TRBD2. The V segment lost 0 bases and the J segment 9 bases; nucleotides outside the gene matches: 15. Germline-derived CDR1 and CDR2 are MNHEY and SMNVEV (reference sequence). The CDR3 sequence is 18 residues long. The CDR3 is CASSLSGVWAGGPVEQFF. CDR3 coding DNA: TGTGCCAGCAGTTTATCGGGGGTGTGGGCGGGAGGGCCGGTTGAGCAGTTCTTC.

The chain uses TRBV3-1 and TRBJ2-7, with 7 nucleotides matching TRBD2. The CDR3 totals 15 residues. Trimming cost V 4 bases and J 7 bases; bases outside gene matches: 13. Germline-derived CDR1 and CDR2 are LGHDT and YNNKEL (reference sequence). CDR3 nucleotide sequence: TGTGCCAGCAGCCCCTCTCGCGGGAGTTCACGTGAGCAGTACTTC. Its translation: CASSPSRGSSREQYF.

Comments on this clonotype: This may arise from a read error, as a much more abundant clone is one base away. The rearrangement joins TRBV5-4 to TRBJ2-3; D could derive from TRBD1 or TRBD2 (6 bases each). The CDR3 consists of 15 residues. CDR1 and CDR2 from the germline V gene are SGHNT and YYREEE (reference sequence). This CDR3 is CVSSFGPGGGDTQYF. CDR3 nucleotides: TGTGTCAGCAGCTTTGGGCCCGGAGGGGGAGATACGCAGTATTTT. The entire variable domain, with the rest obtained from reference TRBV5-4 and TRBJ2-3, is as follows: ETGVTQSPTHLIKTRGQQVTLRCSSQSGHNTVSWYQQALGQGPQFIFQYYREEENGRGNFPPRFSGLQFPNYSSELNVNALELDDSALYLCVSSFGPGGGDTQYFGPGTRLTVL.

A word on this clonotype: A much larger clonotype is one base distant, so this may be a read error. The chain is built from TRBV28 and TRBJ1-5; TRBD1 matches 7 bases. This CDR3 is built from 16 residues. The germline V gene encodes CDR1 MDHEN and CDR2 SYDVKM. Here the CDR3 DNA reads TGTGCCAGCAGTTCAACACAGGGGTCGGGCAATCAGCCCCGGCATTTT. Amino acid sequence: CASSSTQGSGNQPRHF.

This clonotype was counted a few times. This rearrangement joins TRBV7-2 to TRBJ2-7; 8 bases fit TRBD2. The trim removed 5 bases at V and 1 base at J, leaving 7 bases unmatched. Germline V lookup: CDR1 SGHTA, CDR2 FQGNSA. This CDR3 has 15 residues. The CDR3 DNA reads as TGTGCCAGCAGCAAACACGCGGGAGGATCCTACGAGCAGTACTTC. As protein: CASSKHAGGSYEQYF.

This clonotype was counted many times. The rearrangement links TRBV7-8 to TRBJ2-2; 8 bases map to TRBD2. V dropped 5 bases and J dropped 6; count of bases not matched to a gene: 5. Per the germline V gene, CDR1 is SGHVS and CDR2 is FQNEAQ. The CDR3 totals 14 residues. CDR3 DNA: TGTGCCAGCAGCCCCCGGGAGGGGTCCGGGGAGCTGTTTTTT. It specifies CASSPREGSGELFF.